This T cell receptor beta chain was identified in a study of blood T cell repertoires in COVID-19. In the study overall: Researchers got acute and convalescent COVID-19 samples from the United States, Italy and Spain.

Only in-frame clones appear in the TCRdb table, and some are missing; sequencing was by immunoSEQ multiplex PCR. The sample carries under 300,000 clones, roughly 84% recorded once. The sequenced sample was peripheral blood. The TCR sequence derives from a woman between 40 and 50 years old who had recovered from COVID-19.

CDR3 in DNA: TGTGCCAGTAGTGGACAGGGACCTCAGCCCCAGCATTTT. Its translation is CASSGQGPQPQHF. The V gene is TRBV19, the J gene TRBJ1-5; 8 bases agree with TRBD1. Germline lookup yields CDR1 LNHDA and CDR2 SQIVND (reference sequence). The J segment lost 6 bases and the V segment lost 5 bases, leaving 3 bases of the junction unmatched. CDR3 length equals 13 residues.